The clone carrying this T cell receptor beta chain was found many times. The record originates from a study of molecular identifiers for immune sequencing clone quantification. TCRdb called the PCR reads again in MiXCR, with one record for every CDR3 protein. The table shows about 630,000 distinct CDR3 sequences, with around 25% occurring only once. V was shortened by 1 base and J by 7 bases, with 1 base between the two germline ends. This CDR3 has 11 residues. The germline V gene has CDR1 MGHRA and CDR2 YSYEKL. The chain is built from TRBV4-1 and TRBJ1-4; D gene uncertain. This TCR derives from a human donor in good health. Some libraries in this study had Jurkat cell RNA spiked in. The sequenced material came from naive CD8+ T cells from blood, with Jurkat cell RNA spiked in. Regarding subset: FACS-sorted CD8+CD4-CCR7+CD45RA+ naive T cells. As DNA, the CDR3 is TGCGCCAGCAGCCAAGGTGAAAAACTGTTTTTT. Translation: CASSQGEKLFF.